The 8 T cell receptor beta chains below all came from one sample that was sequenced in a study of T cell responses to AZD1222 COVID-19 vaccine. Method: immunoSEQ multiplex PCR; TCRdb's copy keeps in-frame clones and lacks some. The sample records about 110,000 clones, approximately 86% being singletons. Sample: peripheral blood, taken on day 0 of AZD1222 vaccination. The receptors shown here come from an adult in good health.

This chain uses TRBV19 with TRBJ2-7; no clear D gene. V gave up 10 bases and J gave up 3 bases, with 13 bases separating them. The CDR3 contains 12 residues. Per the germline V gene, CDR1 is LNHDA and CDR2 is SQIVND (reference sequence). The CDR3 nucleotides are TGTGCCACCAGATCTCCGATCTACGAGCAGTACTTC. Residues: CATRSPIYEQYF.

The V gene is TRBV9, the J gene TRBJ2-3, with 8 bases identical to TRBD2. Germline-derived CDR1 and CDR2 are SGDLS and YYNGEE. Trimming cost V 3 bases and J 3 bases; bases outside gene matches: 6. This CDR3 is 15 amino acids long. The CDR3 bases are TGTGCCAGCAGCGACAACGGGGGGGCTACAGATACGCAGTATTTT. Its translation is CASSDNGGATDTQYF.

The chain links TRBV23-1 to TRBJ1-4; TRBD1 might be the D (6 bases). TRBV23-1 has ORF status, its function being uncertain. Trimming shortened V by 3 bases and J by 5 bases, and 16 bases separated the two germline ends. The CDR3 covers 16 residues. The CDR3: CASSQPQGQVNEKLFF. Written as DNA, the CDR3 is TGCGCCAGCAGTCAGCCACAGGGACAAGTAAATGAAAAACTGTTTTTT.

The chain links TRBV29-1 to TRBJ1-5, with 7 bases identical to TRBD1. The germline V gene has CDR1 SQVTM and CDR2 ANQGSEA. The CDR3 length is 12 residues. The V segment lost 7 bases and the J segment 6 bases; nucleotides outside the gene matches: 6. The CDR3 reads CSAGEGAQPQHF. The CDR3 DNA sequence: TGCAGCGCTGGGGAGGGGGCTCAGCCCCAGCATTTT. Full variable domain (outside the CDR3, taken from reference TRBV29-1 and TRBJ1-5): SAVISQKPSRDICQRGTSLTIQCQVDSQVTMMFWYRQQPGQSLTLIATANQGSEATYESGFVIDKFPISRPNLTFSTLTVSNMSPEDSSIYLCSAGEGAQPQHFGDGTRLSIL.

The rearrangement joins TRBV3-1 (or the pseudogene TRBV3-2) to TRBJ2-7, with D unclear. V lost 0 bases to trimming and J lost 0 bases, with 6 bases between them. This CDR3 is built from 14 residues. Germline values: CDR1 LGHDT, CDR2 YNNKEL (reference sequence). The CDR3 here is CASSQDYASYEQYF. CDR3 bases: TGTGCCAGCAGCCAAGACTACGCCTCCTACGAGCAGTACTTC.

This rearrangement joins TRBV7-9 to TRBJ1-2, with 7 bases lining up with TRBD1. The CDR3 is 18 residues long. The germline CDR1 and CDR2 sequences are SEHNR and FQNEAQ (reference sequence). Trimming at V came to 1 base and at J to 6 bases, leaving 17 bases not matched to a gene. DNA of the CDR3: TGTGCCAGCAGCTTAGTAAAACTAACGACAGCAGGACAGGATGGCTACACCTTC. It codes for CASSLVKLTTAGQDGYTF.

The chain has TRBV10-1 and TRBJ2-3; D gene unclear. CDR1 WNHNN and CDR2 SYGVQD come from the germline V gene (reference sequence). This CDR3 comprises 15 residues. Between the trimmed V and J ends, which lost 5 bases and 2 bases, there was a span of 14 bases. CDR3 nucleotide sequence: TGCGCCAGCAGTCCCCACAGACTGATCACAGATACGCAGTATTTT. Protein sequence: CASSPHRLITDTQYF.

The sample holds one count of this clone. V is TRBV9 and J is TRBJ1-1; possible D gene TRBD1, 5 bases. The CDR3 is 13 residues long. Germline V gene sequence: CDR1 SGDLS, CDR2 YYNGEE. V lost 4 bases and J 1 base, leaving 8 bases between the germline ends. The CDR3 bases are TGTGCCAGCAGCACAACAGGGAACACTGAAGCTTTCTTT. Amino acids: CASSTTGNTEAFF.